This TCR beta chain came from a study of T cell clonality in common variable immunodeficiency. The V and J ends lost 2 bases and 3 bases, in that order; junction bases with no gene match: 3. CDR3 length equals 14 residues. The repertoire was sequenced with immunoSEQ multiplex PCR; TCRdb's copy has only in-frame clones and lacks some. In total the sample includes about 23,000 clones, none of them seen once. Overall study findings and caveats: TCRbeta clonality was increased in CVID versus healthy controls. Fewer deletions and N-nucleotide insertions were reportedly seen in common variable immunodeficiency TCR beta sequences.

Worth noting for this clone: Its antigen remains unidentified. Read sequence stops 3 residues before the CDR3 end, and the germline J gene provides the missing end.

Sequencing input: peripheral blood mononuclear cells. The chain uses TRBV23-1 and TRBJ1-2, with 7 bases lining up with TRBD1. TRBV23-1 is sorted into the ORF group, with uncertain function. The sequence was obtained from a human donor with common variable immunodeficiency. The CDR3 reads CASSQGQGDYGYTF. CDR3 DNA (partial): TGCGCCAGCAGTCAAGGGCAGGGGGACTATGGC.